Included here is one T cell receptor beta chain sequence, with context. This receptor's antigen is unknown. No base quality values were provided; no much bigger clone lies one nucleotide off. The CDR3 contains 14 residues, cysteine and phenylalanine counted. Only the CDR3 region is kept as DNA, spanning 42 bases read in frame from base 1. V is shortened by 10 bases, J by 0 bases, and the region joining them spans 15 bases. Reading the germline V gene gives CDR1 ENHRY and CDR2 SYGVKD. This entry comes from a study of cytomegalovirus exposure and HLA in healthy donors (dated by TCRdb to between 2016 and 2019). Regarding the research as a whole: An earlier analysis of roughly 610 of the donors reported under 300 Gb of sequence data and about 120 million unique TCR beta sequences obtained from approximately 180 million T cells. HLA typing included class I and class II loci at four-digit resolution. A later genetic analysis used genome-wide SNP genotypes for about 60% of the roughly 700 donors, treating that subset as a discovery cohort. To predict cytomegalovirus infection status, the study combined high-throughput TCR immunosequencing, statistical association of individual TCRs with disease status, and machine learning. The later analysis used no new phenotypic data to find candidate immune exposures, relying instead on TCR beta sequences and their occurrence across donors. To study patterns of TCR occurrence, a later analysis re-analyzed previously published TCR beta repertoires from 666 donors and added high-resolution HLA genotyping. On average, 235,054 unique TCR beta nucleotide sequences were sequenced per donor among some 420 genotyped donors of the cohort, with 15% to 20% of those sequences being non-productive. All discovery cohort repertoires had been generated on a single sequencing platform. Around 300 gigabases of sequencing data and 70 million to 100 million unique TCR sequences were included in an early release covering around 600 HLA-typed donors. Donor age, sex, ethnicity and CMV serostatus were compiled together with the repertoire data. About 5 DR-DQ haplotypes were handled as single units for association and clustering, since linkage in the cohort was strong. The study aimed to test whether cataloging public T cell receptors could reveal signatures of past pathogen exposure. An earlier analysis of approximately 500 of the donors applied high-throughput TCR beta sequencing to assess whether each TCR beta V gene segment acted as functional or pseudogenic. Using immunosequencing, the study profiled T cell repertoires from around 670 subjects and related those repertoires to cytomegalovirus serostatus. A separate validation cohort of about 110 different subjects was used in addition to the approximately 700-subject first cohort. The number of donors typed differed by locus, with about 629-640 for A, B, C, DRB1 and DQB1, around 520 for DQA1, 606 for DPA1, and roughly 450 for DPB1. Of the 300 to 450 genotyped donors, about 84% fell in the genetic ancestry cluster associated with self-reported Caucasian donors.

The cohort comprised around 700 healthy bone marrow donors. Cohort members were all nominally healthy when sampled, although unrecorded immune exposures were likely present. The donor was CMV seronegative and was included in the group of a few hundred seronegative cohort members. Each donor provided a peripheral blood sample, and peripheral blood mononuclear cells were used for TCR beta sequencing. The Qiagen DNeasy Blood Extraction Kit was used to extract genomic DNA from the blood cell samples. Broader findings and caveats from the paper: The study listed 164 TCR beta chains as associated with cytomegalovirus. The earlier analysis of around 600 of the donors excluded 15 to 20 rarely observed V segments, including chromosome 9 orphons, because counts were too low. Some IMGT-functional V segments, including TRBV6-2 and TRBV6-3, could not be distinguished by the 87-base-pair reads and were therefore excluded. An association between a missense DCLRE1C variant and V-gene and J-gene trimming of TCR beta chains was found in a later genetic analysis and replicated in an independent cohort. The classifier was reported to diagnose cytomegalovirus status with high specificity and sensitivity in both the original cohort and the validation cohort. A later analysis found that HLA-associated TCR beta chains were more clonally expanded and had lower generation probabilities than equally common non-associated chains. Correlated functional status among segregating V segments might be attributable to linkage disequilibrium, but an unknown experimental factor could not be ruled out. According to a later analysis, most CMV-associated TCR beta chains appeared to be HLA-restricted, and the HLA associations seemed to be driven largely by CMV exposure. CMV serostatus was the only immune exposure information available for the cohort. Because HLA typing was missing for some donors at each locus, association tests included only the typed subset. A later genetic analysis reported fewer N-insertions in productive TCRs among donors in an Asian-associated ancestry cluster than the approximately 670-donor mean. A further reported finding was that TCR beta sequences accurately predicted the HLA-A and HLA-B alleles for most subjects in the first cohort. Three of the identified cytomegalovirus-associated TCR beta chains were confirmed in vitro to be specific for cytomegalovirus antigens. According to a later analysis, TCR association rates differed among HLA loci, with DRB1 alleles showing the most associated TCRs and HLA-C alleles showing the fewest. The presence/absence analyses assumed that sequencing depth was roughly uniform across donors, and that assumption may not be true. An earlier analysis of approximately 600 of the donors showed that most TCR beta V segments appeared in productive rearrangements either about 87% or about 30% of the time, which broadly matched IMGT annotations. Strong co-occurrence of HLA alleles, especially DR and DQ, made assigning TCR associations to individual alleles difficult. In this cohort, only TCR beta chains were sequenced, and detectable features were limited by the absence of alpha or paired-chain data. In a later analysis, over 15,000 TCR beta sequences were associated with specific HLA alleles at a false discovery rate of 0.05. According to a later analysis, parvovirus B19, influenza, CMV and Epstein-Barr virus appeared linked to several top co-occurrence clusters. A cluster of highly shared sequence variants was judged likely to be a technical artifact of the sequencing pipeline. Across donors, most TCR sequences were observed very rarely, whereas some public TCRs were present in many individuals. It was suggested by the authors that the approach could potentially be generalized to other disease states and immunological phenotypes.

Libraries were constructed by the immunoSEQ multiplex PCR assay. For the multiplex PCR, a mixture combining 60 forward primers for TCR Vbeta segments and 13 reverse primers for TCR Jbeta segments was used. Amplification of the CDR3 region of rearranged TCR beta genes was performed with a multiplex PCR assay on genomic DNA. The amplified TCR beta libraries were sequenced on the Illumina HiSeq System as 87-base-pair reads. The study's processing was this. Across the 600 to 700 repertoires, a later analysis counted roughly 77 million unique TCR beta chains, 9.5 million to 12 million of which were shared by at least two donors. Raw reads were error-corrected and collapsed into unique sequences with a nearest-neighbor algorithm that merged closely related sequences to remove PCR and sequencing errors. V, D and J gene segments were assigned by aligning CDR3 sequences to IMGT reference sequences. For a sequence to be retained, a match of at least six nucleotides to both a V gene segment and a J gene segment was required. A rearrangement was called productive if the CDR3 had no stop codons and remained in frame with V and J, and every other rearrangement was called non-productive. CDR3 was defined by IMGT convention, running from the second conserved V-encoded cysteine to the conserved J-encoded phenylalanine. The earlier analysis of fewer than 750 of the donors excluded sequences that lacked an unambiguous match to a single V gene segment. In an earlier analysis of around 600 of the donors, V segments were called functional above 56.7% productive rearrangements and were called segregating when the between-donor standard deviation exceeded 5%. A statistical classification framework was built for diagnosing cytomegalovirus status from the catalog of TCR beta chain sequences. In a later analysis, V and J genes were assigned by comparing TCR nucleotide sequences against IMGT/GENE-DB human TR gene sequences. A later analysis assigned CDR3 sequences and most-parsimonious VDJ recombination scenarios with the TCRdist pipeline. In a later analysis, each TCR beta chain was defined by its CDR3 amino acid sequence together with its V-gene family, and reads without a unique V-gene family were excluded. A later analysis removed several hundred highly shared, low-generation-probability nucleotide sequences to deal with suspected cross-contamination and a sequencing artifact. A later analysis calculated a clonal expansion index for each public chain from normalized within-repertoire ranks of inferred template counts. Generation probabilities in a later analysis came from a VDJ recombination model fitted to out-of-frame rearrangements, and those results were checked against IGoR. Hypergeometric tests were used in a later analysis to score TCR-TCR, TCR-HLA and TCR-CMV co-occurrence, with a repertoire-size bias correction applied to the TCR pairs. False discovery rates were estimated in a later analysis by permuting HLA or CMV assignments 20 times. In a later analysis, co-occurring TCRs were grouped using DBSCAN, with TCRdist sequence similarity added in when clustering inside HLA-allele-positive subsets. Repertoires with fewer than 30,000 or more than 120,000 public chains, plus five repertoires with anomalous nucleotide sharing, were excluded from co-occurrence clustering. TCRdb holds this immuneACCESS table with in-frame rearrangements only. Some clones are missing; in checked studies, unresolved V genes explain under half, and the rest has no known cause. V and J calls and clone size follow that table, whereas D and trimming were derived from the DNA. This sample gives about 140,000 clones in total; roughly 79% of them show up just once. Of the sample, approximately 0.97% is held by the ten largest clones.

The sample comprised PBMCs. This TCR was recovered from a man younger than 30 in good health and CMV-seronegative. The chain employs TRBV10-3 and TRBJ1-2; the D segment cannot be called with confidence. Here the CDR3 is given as CATVPERSNYGYTF. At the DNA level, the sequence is TGTGCCACAGTACCGGAGAGATCTAACTATGGCTACACCTTC.